This TCR beta chain was sequenced for a study of T cell repertoires in cytomegalovirus infection (dated by TCRdb to between 2018 and 2020). As for the study more broadly: Alongside well-studied HLA-B-restricted epitopes, the peptide stimulations were aimed at recently identified HLA-C-restricted CMV epitopes, whose presentation resists viral immunomodulation. Donor HLA type was relevant to the analysis, because carriage of CMV infection together with the matching HLA type was indicated by public TCR beta signatures.

The CDR3 covers 14 residues, taking in both the cysteine and the valine. Just the 42-base CDR3 DNA is kept, in frame starting at base 1. V loses 6 bases, J loses 4 bases, and the germline ends lie 16 bases apart. Per the germline V gene (reference sequence), MNHNY is the CDR1 and SVGAGI is the CDR2. Broader findings and caveats from the paper: Cumulative frequency of public TCR beta family members discriminated carriers of CMV infection plus the relevant HLA type in this cohort and an independent approximately 350-donor cohort. In the ex vivo response, HLA-C-restricted CMV-specific TCR beta clonotypes were dominant, and in two of eight donors the single most frequent clonotype came from this HLA-C-restricted group.

The sequencing machine was an Illumina HiSeq 1500. In-frame beta chains were kept once TCRdb had trimmed the public reads at Q25 with fastp and called clones with MiXCR. For every CDR3 protein sequence, its rows merge into one entry that carries the most common genes and DNA. In all, the sample holds around 800,000 distinct CDR3 sequences, and 30% to 35% of those were seen once. About an eighth of the sample rests with the top ten. The intended sense of this specimen's treatment or condition label: in vitro stimulation with specific CMV peptide epitopes to enrich CMV-specific T cells. In this sample, this clonotype turned up a few times. This receptor's antigen is unknown. Base qualities are not recorded, but no much larger clone differs from it by a single base.

The chain employs TRBV6-6 and TRBJ2-7; the D gene could be TRBD1 or TRBD2, each one agreeing over 6 bases. The clonotype comes from a human donor in good health (CMV status not recorded). Some clones in this sample may be carry-over from other donors' samples. The specimen comprised cultured CD8+ T cells from PBMCs, sampled from culture after CMV antigen stimulation. The bases are TGTGCCAGCAGCCTACAACAGGGAGGATACGAGCAGTACGTC. Its translation reads: CASSLQQGGYEQYV.